A selection of T cell receptor beta chains follows, all from one sample in a study of immune characteristics of hereditary and idiopathic chronic pancreatitis. Measured with immunoSEQ multiplex PCR; TCRdb has only the in-frame clones, and not every one. The data contain 300 to 450 clones, over 60% of them singletons. Sample: pancreas tissue. All receptors derive from a human donor who was a deceased organ donor serving as a healthy control. CDR3s leave out the opening cysteine and the closing phenylalanine or tryptophan.

v_call cdr3_aa
TRBV19 ASSIDLASGAYTGELF
TRBV6-5 ASSSGLEAVNEQF
TRBV7-4 ASSFSPSWRERGETQY
TRBV27 ASSASFPNTEAF